This TCR beta chain was sequenced in a study of regulatory T cells in long-lasting Graves disease. Construction of TCR beta libraries relied on iRepertoire HTBI primers and on Arm-PCR targeting CDR3 regions. In the authors' methods: Identification yielded 55 to 75 TRBV and some 15 TRBJ segments across samples. Via MiXCR, TCRdb re-called the multiplex PCR reads, giving one row per CDR3 protein. These V and J calls are TCRdb output, not the study's own analysis. This table holds 350,000 to 500,000 distinct CDR3 sequences, about 15% found once. Documented time point: newly diagnosed GD, antithyroid drugs for less than 3 months. The TCR library was made from RNA that had been extracted from PBMCs in TRIzol. The CDR3 loop spans 14 amino acids. CDR1 is SEHNR, CDR2 FQNEAQ, per germline (reference sequence). Between the trimmed V and J ends, which lost 3 bases and 8 bases, there was a span of 14 bases. This same sample was also part of a study on T cells in Graves' hyperthyroidism and ophthalmopathy. From that paper: Clinicians diagnosed patients from clinical symptoms, serum thyroxine and TRAb, thyroid ultrasound and orbital computed tomography. The primer set for the first-round RT-PCR of the TCR CDR3 was HTBI.

Sequenced here: peripheral blood mononuclear cells (PBMCs), sampled at new diagnosis, from a patient treated with antithyroid drugs. The chain combines TRBV7-9 with TRBJ2-1; no definite D call. The source is a young woman with Graves disease. The CDR3 loop is CASSFVKRPHEQFF. The DNA for the CDR3 is TGTGCCAGCAGCTTTGTCAAGAGGCCCCATGAGCAGTTCTTC.